The clone carrying this TCR beta chain was seen a handful of times. What it recognizes is unknown. Expressed TCRB transcripts were sequenced because the isolated RNA had all been reverse transcribed beforehand. Method: immunoSEQ multiplex PCR; TCRdb's copy keeps in-frame clones and lacks some. The sample consists of some 700,000 clones, under 15% of them appearing once. This sample is part of a study of beta chain features in type 1 diabetes. General study points: Significant though moderate, a shortening of TCRB CDR3s appeared in all four CD4+ subsets of Type 1 diabetes patients.

V lost 3 bases, J lost 5 bases, and 11 bases stayed unmatched. Germline CDR1 is SGDLS and CDR2 is YYNGEE. The CDR3 totals 15 residues. The sequence derives from a man aged 18-30 years with type 1 diabetes. The V and J genes are TRBV9 and TRBJ2-7, with 7 bases aligning to TRBD1. Sequenced input: naive CD4+ T cells from blood. CDR3 nucleotide sequence: TGTGCCAGCAGCGCATCCGGGACAGTGAAAAACGAGCAGTACTTC. Residues: CASSASGTVKNEQYF.